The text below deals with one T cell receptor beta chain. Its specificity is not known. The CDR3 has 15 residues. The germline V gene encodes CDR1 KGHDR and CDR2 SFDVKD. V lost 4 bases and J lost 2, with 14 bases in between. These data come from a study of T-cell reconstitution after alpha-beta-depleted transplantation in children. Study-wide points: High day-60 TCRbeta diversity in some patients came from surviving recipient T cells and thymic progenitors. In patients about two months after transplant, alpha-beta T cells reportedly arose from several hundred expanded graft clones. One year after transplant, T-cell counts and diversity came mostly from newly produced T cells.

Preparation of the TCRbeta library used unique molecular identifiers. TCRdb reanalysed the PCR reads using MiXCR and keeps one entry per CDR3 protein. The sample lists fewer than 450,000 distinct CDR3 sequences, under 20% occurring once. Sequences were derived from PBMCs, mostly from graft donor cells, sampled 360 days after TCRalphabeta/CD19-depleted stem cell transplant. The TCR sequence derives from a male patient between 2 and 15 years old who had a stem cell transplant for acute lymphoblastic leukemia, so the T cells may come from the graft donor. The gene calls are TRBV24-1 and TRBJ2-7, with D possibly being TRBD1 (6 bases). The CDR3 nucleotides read TGTGCCACCAGTGACCCCGGGACATCAACCTACGAGCAGTACTTC. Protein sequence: CATSDPGTSTYEQYF.